This T cell receptor (beta chain) was retrieved from a study of blood T cell repertoires in COVID-19. Study overall: Researchers got acute and convalescent COVID-19 samples from the United States, Italy and Spain. In each case, the material was cDNA or gDNA derived from T cells, B-cell-depleted T cells, or PBMCs.

CDR1 is LNHNV, CDR2 YYDKDF, per germline (reference sequence). This CDR3 region has 18 residues. J was trimmed by 8 bases and V by 1 base; bases with no gene match: 14. Using immunoSEQ multiplex PCR, the repertoire was profiled, and TCRdb retains in-frame clones only, with some absent. Of 200,000 to 250,000 clones listed, 70% to 90% are singletons. Grouping used clinical history reported by participants in a survey and questionnaire. Symptom resolution, clearance, or two negative PCRs marked donors in Cohort 3 as recovered. The sequenced material came from PBMCs or T cells enriched from blood (not recorded which). This TCR was recovered from a man aged 25-45 years who had recovered from COVID-19. The chain uses TRBV15 and TRBJ2-3, with 11 bases that match TRBD2. CDR3 nucleotides: TGTGCCACCAGCAGAGCAACGGCGACTAGCGGGGCCGCGGGTACGCAGTATTTT. Translated: CATSRATATSGAAGTQYF.